This TCR beta chain appears in the sequencing data of a study of OX40 agonist ivuxolimab in advanced cancers. Across the study: Patients achieving partial responses numbered three: one hepatocellular carcinoma case and two cutaneous melanoma cases. Study-wide results and limits: In the expanded peripheral T cells, antigen specificity was never determined. Doses of 0.1 to 3.0 mg/kg were accompanied by clonal expansion of CD4+ and CD8+ blood T cells by week 6. Nonresponders, in some cases, also had low normalized T-cell clonal expansion.

In germline, CDR1 is MNHEY, CDR2 SVGAGI. The CDR3 contains 14 residues. The junction had 6 bases not matched to a gene; V was cut back by 7 bases and J by 2 bases. This table comes from immunoSEQ multiplex PCR, and its TCRdb copy is limited to in-frame clones, with some not included. The sample contains tens of thousands of clones, 70% to 90% of which appear only once. With respect to this clone: Its cognate antigen is unknown.

This clonotype was sampled from an adult with an advanced solid tumor such as melanoma, head and neck, liver or kidney cancer. The chain carries TRBV6-5 and TRBJ2-7; 9 nucleotides match TRBD2. Here the sequenced sample was CD4+ or CD8+ T cells sorted from blood, taken in a trial of the OX40 agonist ivuxolimab. CDR3 coding DNA: TGTGCCAGCAAGCAAGCGGGGGGCCCCTACGAGCAGTACTTC. Translation: CASKQAGGPYEQYF.